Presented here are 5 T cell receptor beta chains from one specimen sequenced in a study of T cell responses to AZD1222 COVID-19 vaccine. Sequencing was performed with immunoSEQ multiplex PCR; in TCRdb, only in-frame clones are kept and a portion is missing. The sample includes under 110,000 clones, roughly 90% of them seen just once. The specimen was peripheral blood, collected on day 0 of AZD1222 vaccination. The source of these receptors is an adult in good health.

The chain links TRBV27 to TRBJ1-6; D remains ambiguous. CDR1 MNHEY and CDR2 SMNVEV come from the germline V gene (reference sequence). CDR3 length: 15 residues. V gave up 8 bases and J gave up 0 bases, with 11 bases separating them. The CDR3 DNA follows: TGTGCCAGCCGCACAGCCTCCTCCTATAATTCACCCCTCCACTTT. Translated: CASRTASSYNSPLHF.

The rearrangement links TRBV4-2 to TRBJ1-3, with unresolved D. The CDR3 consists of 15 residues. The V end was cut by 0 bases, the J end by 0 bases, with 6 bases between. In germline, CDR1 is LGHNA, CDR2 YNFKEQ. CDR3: CASSQDSLSGNTIYF. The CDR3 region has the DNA TGTGCCAGCAGCCAAGATTCCCTCTCTGGAAACACCATATATTTT.

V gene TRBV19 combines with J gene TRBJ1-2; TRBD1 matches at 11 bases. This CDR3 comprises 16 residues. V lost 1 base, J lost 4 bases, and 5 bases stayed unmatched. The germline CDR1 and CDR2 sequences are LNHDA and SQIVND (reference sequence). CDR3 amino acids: CASSIARTGGVYGYTF. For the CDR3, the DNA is TGTGCCAGTAGTATAGCCCGGACAGGGGGCGTCTATGGCTACACCTTC. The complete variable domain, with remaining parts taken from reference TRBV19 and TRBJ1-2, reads DGGITQSPKYLFRKEGQNVTLSCEQNLNHDAMYWYRQDPGQGLRLIYYSQIVNDFQKGDIAEGYSVSREKKESFPLTVTSAQKNPTAFYLCASSIARTGGVYGYTFGSGTRLTVV.

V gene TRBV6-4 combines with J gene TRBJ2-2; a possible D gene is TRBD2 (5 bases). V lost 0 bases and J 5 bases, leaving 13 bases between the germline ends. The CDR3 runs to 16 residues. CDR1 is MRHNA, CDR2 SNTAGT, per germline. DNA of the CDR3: TGTGCCAGCAGTGACTCACCGGGGTTAGGGACCGGGGAGCTGTTTTTT. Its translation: CASSDSPGLGTGELFF.

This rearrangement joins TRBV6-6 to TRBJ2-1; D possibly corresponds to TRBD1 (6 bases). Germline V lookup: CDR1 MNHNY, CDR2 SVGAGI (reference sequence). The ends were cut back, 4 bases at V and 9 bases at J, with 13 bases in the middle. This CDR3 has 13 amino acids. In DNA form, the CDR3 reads TGTGCCAGCAGTTCACAGGGTGACGGTGAGCAGTTCTTC. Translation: CASSSQGDGEQFF.